The 20 T cell receptor beta chains given below trace back to one sample, sequenced in a study of neurological immune-mediated disorders. Stated time point: longitudinal time-point 3. One entry per CDR3 protein, called by TCRdb with MiXCR from the 5' RACE reads. The sample contains 45,000 to 65,000 distinct CDR3 sequences, 7% to 9% of which appear only once. The sequencing input was PBMCs. The receptors come from a woman aged 35 to 49 in good health.

This CDR3 reads CASSTGSRGQNTEAFF. The CDR3 DNA reads as TGTGCCAGTAGTACCGGATCTCGAGGACAGAACACTGAAGCTTTCTTT. The V and J genes are TRBV19 and TRBJ1-1, with D possibly TRBD1 on 5 matching bases. This CDR3 contains 16 residues. V was shortened by 4 bases and J by 1 base, with 16 bases between the two germline ends. Germline CDR1 reads LNHDA; CDR2 reads SQIVND (reference sequence).

There are many counts of this clonotype. CDR3 sequence reads: CASSPGLGPSTDTQYF. The CDR3 DNA sequence: TGCGCCAGCAGCCCCGGCCTAGGGCCCTCTACAGATACGCAGTATTTT. This chain links TRBV4-1 with TRBJ2-3; D ambiguous. This CDR3 contains 16 residues. Germline V gene data show CDR1 as MGHRA and CDR2 as YSYEKL. V was pared by 4 bases and J by 3 bases, with 17 bases between.

This clonotype was seen many times. The gene calls are TRBV6-5 and TRBJ2-7, with 7 bases aligning to TRBD1. The CDR3 runs 14 residues. From germline, CDR1 is MNHEY and CDR2 SVGAGI. V was clipped by 6 bases and J by 3 bases; unmatched bases: 8. The CDR3 region has the DNA TGTGCCAGCAGAAAAACAGGGGACCTCTACGAGCAGTACTTC. Its translation is CASRKTGDLYEQYF.

This clonotype occurred many times. The chain recombines TRBV7-2 with TRBJ2-3, with a weak D call TRBD2 (6 bases). CDR1 and CDR2 from the germline V gene are SGHTA and FQGNSA. The CDR3 loop spans 16 amino acids. V was trimmed by 5 bases and J by 2 bases, leaving 17 bases between them. The CDR3 sequence is CASSLFPGLYTDTQYF. The CDR3 bases are TGTGCCAGCAGCCTCTTTCCGGGACTCTACACAGATACGCAGTATTTT.

This clonotype was recorded at least ten times. The CDR3 sequence is CASRSPRGRYGYTF. In DNA, the CDR3 is TGTGCCAGCAGAAGTCCCAGGGGGCGATATGGCTACACCTTC. The chain recombines TRBV7-9 with TRBJ1-2; 8 positions agree with TRBD1. The germline gives CDR1 SEHNR, CDR2 FQNEAQ (reference sequence). The length of the CDR3 is 14 residues. V lost 6 bases to trimming and J lost 5 bases; unmatched junction nucleotides: 8.

This chain connects TRBV12-3 or TRBV12-4 to TRBJ2-7; D assignment may be TRBD1 or TRBD2 (7 bases each). V lost 10 bases and J 2 bases, leaving 15 bases between the germline ends. There are 13 residues in the CDR3. The CDR3 spells CATRQGGTYEQYF. In DNA, the CDR3 is TGTGCCACCAGACAGGGAGGGACCTACGAGCAGTACTTC.

This clonotype was detected ten times or more. The chain is built from TRBV12-3 or TRBV12-4 and TRBJ2-1; no definite D call. V was pared by 10 bases and J by 9 bases, with 16 bases between. This CDR3 comprises 12 residues. The CDR3 protein is CATLEKGTEQFF. The CDR3 DNA reads as TGTGCCACCTTAGAGAAAGGCACTGAGCAGTTCTTC.

This clonotype has ten or more counts. This chain connects TRBV9 to TRBJ2-1, with 7 positions matching TRBD2. With 7 bases clipped from V and 3 bases from J, the junction kept 10 bases outside the gene matches. The CDR3 is 15 residues long. Germline V gene lookup returns CDR1 SGDLS and CDR2 YYNGEE. The CDR3 bases are TGTGCCAGCGGATCCGGGACTACGGACTACAATGAGCAGTTCTTC. Protein sequence: CASGSGTTDYNEQFF. Using reference TRBV9 and TRBJ2-1 for the parts outside the CDR3, the full variable domain is DSGVTQTPKHLITATGQRVTLRCSPRSGDLSVYWYQQSLDQGLQFLIQYYNGEERAKGNILERFSAQQFPDLHSELNLSSLELGDSALYFCASGSGTTDYNEQFFGPGTRLTVL.

This clonotype occurred many times. V usage is TRBV10-3 and J usage is TRBJ1-1; 9 nucleotides align to TRBD1. CDR1 is ENHRY and CDR2 is SYGVKD in the germline V gene. This CDR3 comprises 15 residues. Germline trimming cut 6 bases from V and 1 base from J; bases unmatched to any gene: 6. CDR3 residues: CAIRPATGGNTEAFF. The DNA for the CDR3 is TGTGCCATCAGACCCGCGACAGGGGGGAACACTGAAGCTTTCTTT.

This clonotype was counted at least ten times. The V and J genes are TRBV5-1 and TRBJ2-7; 8 bases are shared with TRBD1. Per germline, CDR1 SGHRS and CDR2 YFSETQ. With 0 bases clipped from V and 2 bases from J, the junction kept 7 bases outside the gene matches. CDR3 size: 16 residues. CDR3 amino acids: CASSLGGQGSAYEQYF. DNA for the CDR3: TGCGCCAGCAGCTTGGGAGGACAGGGAAGCGCCTACGAGCAGTACTTC.

On this clonotype: A much larger clone sits a single nucleotide away, making a read error possible. The chain joins TRBV29-1 to TRBJ2-7; 8 nucleotides match TRBD1. The V gene end was trimmed by 6 bases and the J gene end by 3 bases; junction bases not matched to a gene: 7. The CDR3 extends over 13 amino acids. Germline CDR1 reads SQVTM; CDR2 reads ANQGSEA. CDR3 sequence (DNA): TGCAGCGTGGATACAGGGGGGCACTACGAGCAGTACTTC. Translation: CSVDTGGHYEQYF.

This clonotype was counted ten times or more. The chain recombines TRBV20-1 with TRBJ2-7; D possibly uses TRBD1 or TRBD2 (7 bases each). Trimming shortened V by 2 bases and J by 5 bases, and 13 bases separated the two germline ends. CDR3 length: 13 amino acids. Germline V gene sequence: CDR1 DFQATT, CDR2 SNEGSKA (reference sequence). For the CDR3, the DNA is TGCAGTGCTAGATCTCCAGGGGGGGACGAGCAGTACTTC. Protein: CSARSPGGDEQYF.

This clonotype was observed many times. V and J are TRBV6-6 and TRBJ2-3, with no clear D. The V end was cut by 8 bases, the J end by 2 bases, with 14 bases between. Per germline, CDR1 MNHNY and CDR2 SVGAGI (reference sequence). This CDR3 has 14 residues. CDR3 in amino acids: CASGPPQFTDTQYF. In DNA form, the CDR3 reads TGTGCCAGCGGCCCGCCGCAATTCACAGATACGCAGTATTTT.

This clonotype showed up many times. V is TRBV7-2 and J is TRBJ2-5; 12 positions agree with TRBD2. V dropped 1 base and J dropped 4; count of bases not matched to a gene: 4. This CDR3 has 16 residues. Germline V gives CDR1 SGHTA, CDR2 FQGNSA. CDR3 in DNA: TGTGCCAGCAGCTTAGAGGCTAGCGGGGGGGCAGAGACCCAGTACTTC. Protein product: CASSLEASGGAETQYF. Supplemented by reference TRBV7-2 and TRBJ2-5, the full variable domain reads GAGVSQSPSNKVTEKGKDVELRCDPISGHTALYWYRQSLGQGLEFLIYFQGNSAPDKSGLPSDRFSAERTGGSVSTLTIQRTQQEDSAVYLCASSLEASGGAETQYFGPGTRLLVL.

This clonotype came up many times. The chain uses TRBV12-3 or TRBV12-4 and TRBJ2-2, with a weak D call TRBD2 (6 bases). The CDR3 consists of 12 residues. The germline V and J ends were trimmed by 7 bases and 6 bases, with 9 bases remaining between them. The CDR3 loop is CASTRGPGELFF. The CDR3 nucleotides read TGTGCCAGCACGCGGGGCCCCGGGGAGCTGTTTTTT.

This clonotype was recorded at least ten times. The genes are TRBV5-6 and TRBJ1-2; perhaps TRBD1 as D (6 bases). The V and J ends lost 3 bases and 6 bases respectively, with 18 bases between them. CDR1 is SGHDT and CDR2 is YYEEEE in the germline V gene. This CDR3 is built from 15 residues. The CDR3 here is CASSSRGRGSHGYTF. CDR3 bases: TGTGCCAGCAGCTCCAGGGGCCGGGGTAGCCATGGCTACACCTTC. The variable domain in full, with the rest retrieved from reference TRBV5-6 and TRBJ1-2, is DAGVTQSPTHLIKTRGQQVTLRCSPKSGHDTVSWYQQALGQGPQFIFQYYEEEERQRGNFPDRFSGHQFPNYSSELNVNALLLGDSALYLCASSSRGRGSHGYTFGSGTRLTVV.

This clonotype was counted many times. This chain joins TRBV14 and TRBJ2-5; tentative D call: TRBD2 (6 bases). Germline loops: CDR1 SGHDN, CDR2 FVKESK. This CDR3 has 15 amino acids. The ends were cut back, 5 bases at V and 6 bases at J, with 19 bases in the middle. DNA of the CDR3: TGTGCCAGCAGCGACCGACTGGGAGGCCCGAAGACCCAGTACTTC. This codes for CASSDRLGGPKTQYF.

This clonotype has ten or more counts. The rearrangement joins TRBV4-3 to TRBJ1-2, with D tentatively TRBD1 (6 bases). The CDR3 loop spans 15 amino acids. Trimming took off 3 bases at V and 4 bases at J, with 15 bases between the two ends. Per the germline V gene, CDR1 is LGHNA and CDR2 is YSLEER. The DNA for the CDR3 is TGCGCCAGCAGCCACTCAGGGGTCGAAAGCTATGGCTACACCTTC. It specifies CASSHSGVESYGYTF.

This clonotype is labeled as medium-sized. V and J are TRBV5-1 and TRBJ1-1; a possible D gene is TRBD1 (5 bases). V dropped 2 bases and J dropped 1 base, with 9 bases sitting between them. CDR1 and CDR2 from the germline V gene are SGHRS and YFSETQ. This CDR3 has 14 residues. This CDR3 is CASSFRVRNTEAFF. DNA for the CDR3: TGCGCCAGCAGCTTCAGGGTGAGGAACACTGAAGCTTTCTTT.

This clonotype was seen repeatedly, ten times or more. The chain links TRBV12-3 or TRBV12-4 to TRBJ2-2; D gene uncertain. The CDR3 spans 12 residues. V dropped 6 bases and J dropped 7 bases, with 9 bases sitting between them. CDR3 nucleotides: TGTGCCAGCAGCCCCCCCATCGGGGAGCTGTTTTTT. Amino acid sequence: CASSPPIGELFF.